Many counts were recorded for the clone carrying this T cell receptor (beta chain). As yet, its antigen is unknown. The data originate from a study of T cells in Graves' hyperthyroidism and ophthalmopathy. General study findings and limits: The model predicted ophthalmopathy a median around 6.5 months before onset.

Germline lookup yields CDR1 SGHTA and CDR2 FQGNSA. V lost 0 bases and J lost 8, with 10 bases in between. CDR3 length: 14 residues. TCR beta CDR3 regions were amplified from RNA transcripts. HTBI primers were the set used in a first-round RT-PCR of the TCR CDR3. TCRdb ran MiXCR on the multiplex PCR reads and lists one entry per CDR3 protein. The sample contains about 840,000 distinct CDR3 sequences, about two fifths of which appear only once. The gene calls are TRBV7-2 and TRBJ1-4; D gene unclear. The sample taken for sequencing was blood. The receptor's source is a man aged 18 to 29 with Graves' hyperthyroidism. The CDR3: CASSLAPGEEKLFF. As DNA, the CDR3 is TGTGCCAGCAGCTTAGCTCCCGGGGAGGAAAAACTGTTTTTT.